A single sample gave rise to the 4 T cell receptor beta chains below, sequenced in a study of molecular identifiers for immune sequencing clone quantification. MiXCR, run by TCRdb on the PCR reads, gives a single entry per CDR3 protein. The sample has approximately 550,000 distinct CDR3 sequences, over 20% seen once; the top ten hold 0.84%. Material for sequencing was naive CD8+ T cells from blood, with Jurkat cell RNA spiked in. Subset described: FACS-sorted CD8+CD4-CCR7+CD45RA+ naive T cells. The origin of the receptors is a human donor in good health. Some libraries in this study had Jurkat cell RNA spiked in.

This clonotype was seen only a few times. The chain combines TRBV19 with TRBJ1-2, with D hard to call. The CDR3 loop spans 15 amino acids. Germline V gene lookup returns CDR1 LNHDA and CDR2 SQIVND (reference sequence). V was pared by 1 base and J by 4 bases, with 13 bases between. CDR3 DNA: TGTGCCAGTAGTATAGTGGCAGCTCGCCCCTATGGCTACACCTTC. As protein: CASSIVAARPYGYTF. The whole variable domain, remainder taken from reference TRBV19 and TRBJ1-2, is DGGITQSPKYLFRKEGQNVTLSCEQNLNHDAMYWYRQDPGQGLRLIYYSQIVNDFQKGDIAEGYSVSREKKESFPLTVTSAQKNPTAFYLCASSIVAARPYGYTFGSGTRLTVV.

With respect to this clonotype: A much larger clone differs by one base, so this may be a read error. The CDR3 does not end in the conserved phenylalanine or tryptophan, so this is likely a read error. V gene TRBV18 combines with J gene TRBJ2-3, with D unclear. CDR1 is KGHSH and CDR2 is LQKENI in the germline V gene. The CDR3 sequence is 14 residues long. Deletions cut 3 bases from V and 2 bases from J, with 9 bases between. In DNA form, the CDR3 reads TGTGCCAGCTCACCGCCTCCACCCACAGATACGCAGTATTAT. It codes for CASSPPPPTDTQYY.

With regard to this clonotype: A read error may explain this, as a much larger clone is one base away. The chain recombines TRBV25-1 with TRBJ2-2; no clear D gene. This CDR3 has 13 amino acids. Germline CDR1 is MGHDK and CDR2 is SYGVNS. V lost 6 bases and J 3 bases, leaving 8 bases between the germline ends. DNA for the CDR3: TGTGCCAGCAGGACTGAGGACACCGGGGAGCTGTTTTTT. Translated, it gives CASRTEDTGELFF.

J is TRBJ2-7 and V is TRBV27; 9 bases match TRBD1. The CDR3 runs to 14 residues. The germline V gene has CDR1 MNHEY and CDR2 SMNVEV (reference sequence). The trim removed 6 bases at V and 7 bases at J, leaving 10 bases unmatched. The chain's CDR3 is CASRAPGTGREQYF. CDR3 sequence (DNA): TGTGCCAGCAGGGCCCCCGGGACAGGGCGGGAGCAGTACTTC.